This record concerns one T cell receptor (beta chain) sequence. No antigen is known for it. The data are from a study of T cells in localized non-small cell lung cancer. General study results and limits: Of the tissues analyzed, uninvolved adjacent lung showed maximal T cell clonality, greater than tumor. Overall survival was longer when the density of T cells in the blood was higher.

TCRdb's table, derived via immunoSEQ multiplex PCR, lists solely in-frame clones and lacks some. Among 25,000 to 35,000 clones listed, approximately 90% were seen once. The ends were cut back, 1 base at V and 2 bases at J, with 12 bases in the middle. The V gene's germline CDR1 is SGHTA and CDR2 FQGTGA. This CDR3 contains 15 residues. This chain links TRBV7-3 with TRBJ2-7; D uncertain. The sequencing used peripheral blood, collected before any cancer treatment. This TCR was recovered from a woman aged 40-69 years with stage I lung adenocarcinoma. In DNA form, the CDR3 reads TGTGCCAGCAGCTTAAACAGTCCCGGCCCCTACGAGCAGTACTTC. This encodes CASSLNSPGPYEQYF. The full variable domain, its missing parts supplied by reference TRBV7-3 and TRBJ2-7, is GAGVSQTPSNKVTEKGKYVELRCDPISGHTALYWYRQSLGQGPEFLIYFQGTGAADDSGLPNDRFFAVRPEGSVSTLKIQRTERGDSAVYLCASSLNSPGPYEQYFGPGTRLTVT.